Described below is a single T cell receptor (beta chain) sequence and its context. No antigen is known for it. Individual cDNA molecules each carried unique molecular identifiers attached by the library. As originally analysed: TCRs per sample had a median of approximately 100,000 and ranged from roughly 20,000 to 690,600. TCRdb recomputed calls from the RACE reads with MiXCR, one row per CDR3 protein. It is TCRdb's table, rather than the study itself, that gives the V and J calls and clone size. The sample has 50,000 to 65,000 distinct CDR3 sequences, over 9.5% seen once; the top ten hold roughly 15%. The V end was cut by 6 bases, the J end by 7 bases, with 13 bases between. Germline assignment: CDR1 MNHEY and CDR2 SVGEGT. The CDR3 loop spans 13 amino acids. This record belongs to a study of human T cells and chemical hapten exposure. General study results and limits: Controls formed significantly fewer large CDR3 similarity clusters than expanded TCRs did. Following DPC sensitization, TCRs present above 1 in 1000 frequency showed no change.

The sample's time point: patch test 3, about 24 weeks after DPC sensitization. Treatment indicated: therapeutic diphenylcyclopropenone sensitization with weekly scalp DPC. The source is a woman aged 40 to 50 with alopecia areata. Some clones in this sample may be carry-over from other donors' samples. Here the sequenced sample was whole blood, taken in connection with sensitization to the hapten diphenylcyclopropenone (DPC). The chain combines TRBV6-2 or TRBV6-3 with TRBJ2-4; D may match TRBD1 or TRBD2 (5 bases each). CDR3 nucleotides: TGTGCCAGCAGCCTCTCCGGGACGAACATTCAGTACTTC. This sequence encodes CASSLSGTNIQYF.